This TCR beta chain derives from a study of CD8+ T cells in alopecia areata. Study-wide background: Severity scores in treated patients reflected the percentage of scalp affected.

Findings of the study overall: Numerous expanded lesional clones remained in scalp and blood during tofacitinib.

The treatment was: oral pan-JAK inhibitor, 5-10 mg twice daily. cDNA serving as the sequencing template came from extracted, reverse transcribed RNA. This table comes from immunoSEQ multiplex PCR, and its TCRdb copy is limited to in-frame clones, with some not included. The profile shows tens of thousands of clones, less than 70% of them singletons. The CDR3 consists of 15 residues. Germline CDR1 reads MGHRA; CDR2 reads YSYEKL. Trimming removed 4 bases from V and 5 bases from J, with 17 bases in between. Comment on this clone: Its target is not known.

The source of this sequence is a human donor with alopecia areata. The sample was CD8+ T cells sorted from blood, taken at week 4, from a patient treated with tofacitinib. This chain connects TRBV4-1 to TRBJ1-2, with a weak D call TRBD1 (6 bases). The CDR3 DNA sequence: TGCGCCAGCAGCCCTCCGGGACAAGGATTGTATGGCTACACCTTC. It is translated as CASSPPGQGLYGYTF.